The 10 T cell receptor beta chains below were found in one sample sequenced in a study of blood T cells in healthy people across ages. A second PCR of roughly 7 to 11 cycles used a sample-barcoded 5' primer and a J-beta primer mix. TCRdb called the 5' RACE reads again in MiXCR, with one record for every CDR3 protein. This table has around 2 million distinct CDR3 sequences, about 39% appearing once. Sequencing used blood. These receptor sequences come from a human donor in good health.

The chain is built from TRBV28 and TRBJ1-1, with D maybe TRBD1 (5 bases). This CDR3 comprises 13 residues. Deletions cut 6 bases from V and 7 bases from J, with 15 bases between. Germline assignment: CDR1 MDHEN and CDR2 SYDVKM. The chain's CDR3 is CASSPGGVGEAFF. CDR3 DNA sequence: TGTGCCAGCAGCCCCGGGGGGGTAGGTGAAGCTTTCTTT.

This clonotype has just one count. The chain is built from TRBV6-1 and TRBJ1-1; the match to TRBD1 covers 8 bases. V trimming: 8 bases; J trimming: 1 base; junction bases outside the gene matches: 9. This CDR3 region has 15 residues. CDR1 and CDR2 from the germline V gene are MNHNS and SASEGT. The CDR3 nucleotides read TGTGCCAGCCACGGACAGGGAATTGGGAACACTGAAGCTTTCTTT. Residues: CASHGQGIGNTEAFF.

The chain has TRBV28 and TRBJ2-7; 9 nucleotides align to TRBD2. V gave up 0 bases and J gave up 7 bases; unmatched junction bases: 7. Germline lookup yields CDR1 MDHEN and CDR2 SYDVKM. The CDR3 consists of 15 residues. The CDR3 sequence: CASSLWGGGEGEQYF. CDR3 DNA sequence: TGTGCCAGCAGTTTATGGGGCGGGGGGGAAGGAGAGCAGTACTTC.

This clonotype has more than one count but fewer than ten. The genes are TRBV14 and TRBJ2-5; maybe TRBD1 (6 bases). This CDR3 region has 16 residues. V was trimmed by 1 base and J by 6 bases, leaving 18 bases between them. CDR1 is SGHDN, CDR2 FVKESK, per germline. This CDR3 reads CASSQALRQDGKTQYF. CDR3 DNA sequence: TGTGCCAGCAGCCAAGCCCTTAGACAGGACGGGAAGACCCAGTACTTC.

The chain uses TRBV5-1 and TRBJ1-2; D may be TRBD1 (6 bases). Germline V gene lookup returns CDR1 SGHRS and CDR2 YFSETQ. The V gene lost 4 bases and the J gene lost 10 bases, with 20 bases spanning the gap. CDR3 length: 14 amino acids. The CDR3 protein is CASSPRIGRQVYTF. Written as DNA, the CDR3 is TGCGCCAGCAGCCCACGGATTGGAAGACAGGTCTACACCTTC.

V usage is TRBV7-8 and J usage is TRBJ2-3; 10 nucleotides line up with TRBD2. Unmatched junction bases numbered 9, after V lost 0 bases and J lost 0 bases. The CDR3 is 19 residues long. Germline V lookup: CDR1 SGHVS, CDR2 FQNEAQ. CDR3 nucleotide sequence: TGTGCCAGCAGCTTAGCATCGACTAGCGGGTCCCTTAGCACAGATACGCAGTATTTT. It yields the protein CASSLASTSGSLSTDTQYF.

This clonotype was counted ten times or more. The CDR3 sequence is CASRYNTDTQYF. DNA for the CDR3: TGTGCCAGCAGATACAACACAGATACGCAGTATTTT. V and J are TRBV28 and TRBJ2-3; D gene ambiguous. The ends were cut back, 6 bases at V and 2 bases at J, with 6 bases in the middle. Germline CDR1 reads MDHEN; CDR2 reads SYDVKM. This CDR3 contains 12 residues.

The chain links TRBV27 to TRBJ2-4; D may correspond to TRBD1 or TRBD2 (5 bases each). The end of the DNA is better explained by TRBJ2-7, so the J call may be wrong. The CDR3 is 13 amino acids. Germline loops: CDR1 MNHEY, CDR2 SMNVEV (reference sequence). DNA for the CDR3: TGTGCCAGCAGCCATAATTCAGGGACCGAGCAGTACTTC. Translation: CASSHNSGTEQYF.

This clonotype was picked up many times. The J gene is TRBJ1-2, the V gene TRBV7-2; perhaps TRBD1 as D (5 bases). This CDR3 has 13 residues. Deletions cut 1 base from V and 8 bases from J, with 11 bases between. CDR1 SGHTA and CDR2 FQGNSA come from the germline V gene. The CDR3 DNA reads TGTGCCAGCAGCTTAGGGGGGGAAGAGGGCTACACCTTC. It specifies CASSLGGEEGYTF.

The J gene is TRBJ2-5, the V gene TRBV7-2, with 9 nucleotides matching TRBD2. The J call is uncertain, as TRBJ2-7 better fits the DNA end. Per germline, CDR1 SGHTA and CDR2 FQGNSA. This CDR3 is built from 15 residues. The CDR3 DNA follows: TGTGCCAGCAGCTCTAAGCGGGGGGCACTCGTCGAGCAGTACTTC. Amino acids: CASSSKRGALVEQYF.